This record concerns one TCR beta chain sequence. Its antigen remains unidentified. Sequencing used immunoSEQ multiplex PCR; TCRdb keeps in-frame clones, though not all of them. The table includes about 18,000 clones, 90% detected once. These data belong to a study of OX40 agonist ivuxolimab in advanced cancers. Looking at the study overall: Clinicians treated patients with ivuxolimab, an agonistic anti-OX40 (CD134) antibody. Prior anti-PD-1, anti-PD-L1 or anti-CTLA-4 therapy was allowed; over 30% had some. Study-wide findings and caveats: No determination was made of the antigen specificity of the expanded peripheral T cells. The CD4+ and CD8+ T cells in the blood had expanded clonally by week 6 at 0.1 to 3.0 mg/kg.

V lost 10 bases to trimming and J lost 4 bases; unmatched junction nucleotides: 7. Germline V lookup: CDR1 SGHAT, CDR2 FQNNGV. The CDR3 spans 13 residues. The clonotype originates from an adult with an advanced solid tumor such as melanoma, head and neck, liver or kidney cancer. Sample: CD4+ or CD8+ T cells sorted from blood, taken in a trial of the OX40 agonist ivuxolimab. The chain couples TRBV11-2 to TRBJ2-5; TRBD2 matches at 9 bases. The CDR3 loop is CATRGGRVETQYF. The CDR3 nucleotides read TGTGCCACTAGGGGCGGGAGGGTAGAGACCCAGTACTTC.